These 10 T cell receptor beta chains share one sample of origin, sequenced in a study of T cells in Graves' hyperthyroidism and ophthalmopathy. Regions amplified from RNA transcripts were the TCR beta CDR3 regions. The TCR CDR3 was amplified in a first-round RT-PCR using the HTBI primer set. TCRdb re-called the multiplex PCR reads with MiXCR, one entry per CDR3 protein. The table includes about half a million distinct CDR3 sequences, less than 25% detected once. The sequenced sample consisted of blood. The receptors come from a man between 18 and 35 years old with Graves' hyperthyroidism.

This clonotype showed up many times. This rearrangement joins TRBV11-2 to TRBJ1-1, with D possibly TRBD1 on 5 matching bases. Trimming stripped 4 bases from V and 7 bases from J, with 10 bases between. This CDR3 region has 12 residues. Per germline, CDR1 SGHAT and CDR2 FQNNGV. The CDR3: CASSSNGGEAFF. The CDR3 bases are TGTGCCAGCAGCTCCAACGGGGGTGAAGCTTTCTTT.

The chain employs TRBV7-8 and TRBJ1-2, with D possibly being TRBD1 (6 bases). The CDR3 length is 16 residues. V dropped 5 bases and J dropped 5 bases, with 21 bases sitting between them. Germline CDR1 and CDR2: SGHVS and FQNEAQ. In DNA, the CDR3 is TGTGCCAGCAGCCAAAGAGGGGGGCCTACGGAGTATGGCTACACCTTC. As protein: CASSQRGGPTEYGYTF.

The sample holds a few counts of this clonotype. J is TRBJ1-1 and V is TRBV20-1; tentative D call: TRBD1 (6 bases). Germline V gene lookup returns CDR1 DFQATT and CDR2 SNEGSKA (reference sequence). Trimming cost V 0 bases and J 6 bases, with 11 bases left between them. This CDR3 contains 13 residues. The CDR3 loop reads CSARDQGPSEAFF. CDR3 nucleotide sequence: TGCAGTGCTAGAGACCAGGGGCCCTCTGAAGCTTTCTTT.

The V call is TRBV20-1, the J call TRBJ1-1; weak D call: TRBD1 (5 bases). The CDR3 covers 14 residues. CDR1 and CDR2 from the germline V gene are DFQATT and SNEGSKA (reference sequence). The germline V and J ends were trimmed by 6 bases and 6 bases, with 20 bases remaining between them. The CDR3 loop is CSATSGGEGPEAFF. The CDR3 DNA is TGCAGTGCCACCTCCGGAGGCGAGGGGCCTGAAGCTTTCTTT.

Many counts were recorded for this clonotype. The chain joins TRBV7-6 to TRBJ1-1; D is unresolved. Deletions cut 1 base from V and 5 bases from J, with 8 bases between. Germline CDR1 reads SGHVS; CDR2 reads FNYEAQ. The CDR3 has 13 residues. In nucleotides, the CDR3 is TGTGCCAGCAGCTTAGTAGAACGAACTGAAGCTTTCTTT. Translating gives CASSLVERTEAFF.

In this sample, this clonotype turned up many times. The chain joins TRBV12-3 or TRBV12-4 to TRBJ1-2; D possibly corresponds to TRBD1 (6 bases). V was pared by 3 bases and J by 4 bases, with 12 bases between. The CDR3 runs to 14 residues. The CDR3: CASSLGGLLYGYTF. Here the CDR3 DNA reads TGTGCCAGCAGTTTGGGGGGCCTCCTCTATGGCTACACCTTC.

This clonotype was found once. The chain carries TRBV10-3 and TRBJ2-7, with D perhaps matching TRBD2 (6 bases). This CDR3 is 14 amino acids long. Trimming removed 8 bases from V and 1 base from J, with 15 bases in between. Germline CDR1 and CDR2: ENHRY and SYGVKD. Here the CDR3 reads CAIRRVVVSYEQYF. In DNA, the CDR3 is TGTGCCATCCGGAGGGTTGTGGTATCCTACGAGCAGTACTTC.

This clonotype has a count of ten or more. This chain joins TRBV19 and TRBJ2-5; 10 bases map to TRBD1. The CDR3 covers 14 residues. Germline V gene sequence: CDR1 LNHDA, CDR2 SQIVND (reference sequence). V dropped 6 bases and J dropped 1; count of bases not matched to a gene: 2. The CDR3 DNA is TGTGCCAGTAGGGGGACAGGGGTCCAAGAGACCCAGTACTTC. Protein product: CASRGTGVQETQYF.

The rearrangement links TRBV2 to TRBJ1-2; D might be TRBD1 (6 bases). Trimming cost V 2 bases and J 2 bases, with 12 bases left between them. Germline V CDR1 and CDR2: SNHLY, FYNNEI. CDR3 length: 15 amino acids. CDR3 in amino acids: CASSESPGANYGYTF. CDR3 bases: TGTGCCAGCAGTGAATCCCCAGGGGCGAACTATGGCTACACCTTC.

This clonotype occurred many times. J is TRBJ1-2 and V is TRBV28; TRBD1 is a possible D gene (6 bases). Trimming left V 7 bases short and J 7 bases short, with 16 bases between. Germline assignment: CDR1 MDHEN and CDR2 SYDVKM. The CDR3 runs 13 residues. In DNA, the CDR3 is TGTGCCAGCAACCATGACAGGTCCGCTGGCTACACCTTC. Its protein is CASNHDRSAGYTF.